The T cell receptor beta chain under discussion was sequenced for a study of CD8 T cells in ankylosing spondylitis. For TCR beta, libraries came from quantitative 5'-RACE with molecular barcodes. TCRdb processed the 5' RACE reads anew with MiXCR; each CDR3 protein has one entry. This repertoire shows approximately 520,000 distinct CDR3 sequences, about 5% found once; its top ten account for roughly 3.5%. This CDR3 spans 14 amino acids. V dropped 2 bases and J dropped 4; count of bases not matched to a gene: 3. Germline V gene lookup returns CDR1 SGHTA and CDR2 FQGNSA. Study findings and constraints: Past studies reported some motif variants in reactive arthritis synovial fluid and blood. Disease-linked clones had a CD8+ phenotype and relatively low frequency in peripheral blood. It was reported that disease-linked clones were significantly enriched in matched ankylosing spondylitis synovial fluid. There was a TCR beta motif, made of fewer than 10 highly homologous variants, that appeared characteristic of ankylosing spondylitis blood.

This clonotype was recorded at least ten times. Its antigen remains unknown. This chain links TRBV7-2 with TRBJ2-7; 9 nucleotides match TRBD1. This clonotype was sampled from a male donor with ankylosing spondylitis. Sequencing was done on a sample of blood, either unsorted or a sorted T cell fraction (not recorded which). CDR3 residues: CASSLTGTGYEQYF. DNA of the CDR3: TGTGCCAGCAGCTTAACAGGGACAGGGTACGAGCAGTACTTC. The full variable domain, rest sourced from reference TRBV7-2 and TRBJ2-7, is GAGVSQSPSNKVTEKGKDVELRCDPISGHTALYWYRQSLGQGLEFLIYFQGNSAPDKSGLPSDRFSAERTGGSVSTLTIQRTQQEDSAVYLCASSLTGTGYEQYFGPGTRLTVT.